Below, one T cell receptor beta chain is given with its context. Its antigen is currently unknown. The data are from a study of cytomegalovirus exposure and HLA in healthy donors. Study-level results: Earlier findings revealed that most TCR beta V segments proved productive either about 87% or about 30% of the time. Roughly uniform sequencing depth across donors was assumed, possibly incorrectly. Reported results showed that the classifier diagnosed cytomegalovirus status with high specificity and sensitivity.

A multiplex PCR was run with 60 Vbeta primers and 13 Jbeta primers. Measured with immunoSEQ multiplex PCR; TCRdb has only the in-frame clones, and not every one. The sample contains hundreds of thousands of clones, about 90% of which appear only once. The donors, nominally healthy at sampling, likely had unrecorded immune exposures. CDR3 length: 16 residues. The sequence derives from a woman younger than 30 in good health and CMV-seronegative. V is TRBV21-1 and J is TRBJ2-1; the listed D gene, TRBD2, was not tested against the DNA. TRBV21-1 is labeled a pseudogene. Sequenced: PBMCs. The CDR3, as DNA: TGTGCCAGCAGCAACCCAGGAGGGTCCCCCTACAATGAGCAGTTCTTC. This gives the protein CASSNPGGSPYNEQFF.